The source of this TCR beta chain is a study of technical replicates of blood from several donors. Germline CDR1 reads SNHLY; CDR2 reads FYNNEI. The CDR3 totals 12 residues. Trimming shortened V by 4 bases and J by 4 bases, and 7 bases separated the two germline ends. Data came from immunoSEQ multiplex PCR; TCRdb stores just in-frame clones and leaves some out. Of roughly 60,000 clones detected, around 88% appear once; the ten largest clones hold roughly 5.1%. This sequence originates from a human donor in good health. Some clones in this sample may be carry-over from other donors' samples. V is TRBV2 and J is TRBJ1-2, with no clear D. Sequenced: PBMCs. The DNA of the CDR3 is TGTGCCAGCAGTGGAACATTCTATGGCTACACCTTC. Translating gives CASSGTFYGYTF.